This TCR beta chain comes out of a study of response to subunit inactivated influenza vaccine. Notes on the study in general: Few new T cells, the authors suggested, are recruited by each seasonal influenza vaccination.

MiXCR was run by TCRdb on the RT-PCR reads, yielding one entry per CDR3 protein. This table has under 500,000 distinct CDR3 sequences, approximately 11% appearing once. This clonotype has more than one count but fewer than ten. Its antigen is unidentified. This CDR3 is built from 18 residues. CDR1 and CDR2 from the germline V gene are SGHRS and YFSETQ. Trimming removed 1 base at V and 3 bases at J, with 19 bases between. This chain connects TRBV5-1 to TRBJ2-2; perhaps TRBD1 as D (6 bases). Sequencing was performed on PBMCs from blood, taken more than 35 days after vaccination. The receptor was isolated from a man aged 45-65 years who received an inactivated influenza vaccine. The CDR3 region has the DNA TGCGCCAGCAGCTTGCCGTGGATCTCACAGGGCCACACCGGGGAGCTGTTTTTT. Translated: CASSLPWISQGHTGELFF.